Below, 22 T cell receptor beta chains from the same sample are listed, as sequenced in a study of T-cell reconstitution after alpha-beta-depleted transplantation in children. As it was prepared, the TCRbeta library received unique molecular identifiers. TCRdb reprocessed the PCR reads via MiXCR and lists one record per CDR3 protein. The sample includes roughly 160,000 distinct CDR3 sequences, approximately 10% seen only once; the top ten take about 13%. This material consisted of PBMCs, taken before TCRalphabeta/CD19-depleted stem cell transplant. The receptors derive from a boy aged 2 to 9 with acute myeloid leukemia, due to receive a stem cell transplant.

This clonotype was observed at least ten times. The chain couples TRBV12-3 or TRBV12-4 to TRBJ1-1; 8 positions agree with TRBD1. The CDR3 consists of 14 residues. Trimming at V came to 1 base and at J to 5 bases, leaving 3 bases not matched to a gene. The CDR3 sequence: CASSLGRGPTEAFF. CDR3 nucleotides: TGTGCCAGCAGTTTAGGCAGGGGGCCGACTGAAGCTTTCTTT.

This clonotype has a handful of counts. CDR3 sequence: CASSTIGPQHF. DNA for the CDR3: TGTGCCAGTAGTACCATCGGGCCCCAGCATTTT. The genes are TRBV19 and TRBJ1-5; D not resolved. The V gene's germline CDR1 is LNHDA and CDR2 SQIVND (reference sequence). V was shortened by 4 bases and J by 9 bases, with 7 bases between the two germline ends. The CDR3 totals 11 residues. Combining the CDR3 with reference TRBV19 and TRBJ1-5 gives the whole variable domain DGGITQSPKYLFRKEGQNVTLSCEQNLNHDAMYWYRQDPGQGLRLIYYSQIVNDFQKGDIAEGYSVSREKKESFPLTVTSAQKNPTAFYLCASSTIGPQHFGDGTRLSIL.

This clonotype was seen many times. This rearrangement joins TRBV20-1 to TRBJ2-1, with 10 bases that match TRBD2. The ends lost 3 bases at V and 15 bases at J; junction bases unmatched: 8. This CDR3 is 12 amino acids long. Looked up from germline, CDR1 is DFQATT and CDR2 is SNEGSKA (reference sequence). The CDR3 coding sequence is TGCAGTGCTAGTCTAGCGGGAGCCAGTTGGTTCTTC. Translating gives CSASLAGASWFF.

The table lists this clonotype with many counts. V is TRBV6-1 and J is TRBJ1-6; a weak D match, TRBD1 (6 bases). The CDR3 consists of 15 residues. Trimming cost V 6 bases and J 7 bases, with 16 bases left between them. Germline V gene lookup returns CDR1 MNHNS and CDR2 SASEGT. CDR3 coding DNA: TGTGCCAGCAGCCCCCCACGGGGGCGGAATTCACCCCTCCACTTT. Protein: CASSPPRGRNSPLHF.

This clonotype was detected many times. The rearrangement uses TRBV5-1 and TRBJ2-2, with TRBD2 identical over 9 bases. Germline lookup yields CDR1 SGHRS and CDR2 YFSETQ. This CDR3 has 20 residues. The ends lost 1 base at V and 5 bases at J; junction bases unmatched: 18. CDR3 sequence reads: CASSLKPSGERTPSTGELFF. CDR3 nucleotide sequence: TGCGCCAGCAGCTTGAAGCCTAGCGGGGAGAGGACCCCATCGACCGGGGAGCTGTTTTTT.

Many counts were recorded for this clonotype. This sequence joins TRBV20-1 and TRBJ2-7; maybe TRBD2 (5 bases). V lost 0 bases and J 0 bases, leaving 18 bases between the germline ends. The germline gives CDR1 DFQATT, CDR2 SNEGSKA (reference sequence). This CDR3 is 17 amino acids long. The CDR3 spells CSARDSLDWRSSYEQYF. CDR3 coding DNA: TGCAGTGCTAGAGATAGCCTGGACTGGCGGAGCTCCTACGAGCAGTACTTC.

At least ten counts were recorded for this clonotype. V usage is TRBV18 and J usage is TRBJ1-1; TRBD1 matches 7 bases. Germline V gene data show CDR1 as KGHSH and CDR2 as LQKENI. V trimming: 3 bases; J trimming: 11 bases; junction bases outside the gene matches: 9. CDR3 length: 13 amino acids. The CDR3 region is CASSPGQVALAFF. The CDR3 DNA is TGTGCCAGCTCACCCGGACAGGTTGCCTTGGCTTTCTTT.

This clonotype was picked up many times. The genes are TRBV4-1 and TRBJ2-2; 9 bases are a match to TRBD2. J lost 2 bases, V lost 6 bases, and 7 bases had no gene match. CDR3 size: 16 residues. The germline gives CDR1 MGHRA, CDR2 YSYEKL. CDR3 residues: CASRFASGANTGELFF. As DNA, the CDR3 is TGCGCCAGCAGGTTTGCTAGCGGGGCCAACACCGGGGAGCTGTTTTTT.

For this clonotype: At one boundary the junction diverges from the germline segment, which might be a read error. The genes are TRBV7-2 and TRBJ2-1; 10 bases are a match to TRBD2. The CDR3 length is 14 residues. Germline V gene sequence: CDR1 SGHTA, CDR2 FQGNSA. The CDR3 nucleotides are TGTGCCAGCAACTTAGCGGGGGGCTCGGGTGAGCAGTTCTTC. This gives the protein CASNLAGGSGEQFF.

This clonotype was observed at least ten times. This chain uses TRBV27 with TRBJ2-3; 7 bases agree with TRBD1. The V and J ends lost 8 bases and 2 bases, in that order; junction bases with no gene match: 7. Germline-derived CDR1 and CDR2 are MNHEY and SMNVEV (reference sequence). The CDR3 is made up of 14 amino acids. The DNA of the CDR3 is TGTGCCAGCGCGAAGACAGGGCCCACAGATACGCAGTATTTT. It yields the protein CASAKTGPTDTQYF.

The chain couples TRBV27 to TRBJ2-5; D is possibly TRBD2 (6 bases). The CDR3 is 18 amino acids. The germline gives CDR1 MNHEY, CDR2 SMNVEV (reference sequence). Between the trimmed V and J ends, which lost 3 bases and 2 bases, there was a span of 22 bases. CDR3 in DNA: TGTGCCAGCAGTTTGAGAGATAGCGGAGCATTCTCTCAAGAGACCCAGTACTTC. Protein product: CASSLRDSGAFSQETQYF.

The CDR3 coding sequence is TGTGCCAGCTCATACCTACCGGGACAGGGAGATACGCAGTATTTT. Its translation: CASSYLPGQGDTQYF. The chain is built from TRBV18 and TRBJ2-3, with 9 bases identical to TRBD1. V was clipped by 5 bases and J by 5 bases; unmatched bases: 8. The CDR3 extends over 15 amino acids. CDR1 KGHSH and CDR2 LQKENI come from the germline V gene.

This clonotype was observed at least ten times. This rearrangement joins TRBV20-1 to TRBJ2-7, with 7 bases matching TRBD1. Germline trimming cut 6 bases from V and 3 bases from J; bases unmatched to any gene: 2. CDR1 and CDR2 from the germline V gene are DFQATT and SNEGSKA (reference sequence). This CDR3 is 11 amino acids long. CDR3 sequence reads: CSARTGYEQYF. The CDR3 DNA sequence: TGCAGTGCGCGGACAGGCTACGAGCAGTACTTC.

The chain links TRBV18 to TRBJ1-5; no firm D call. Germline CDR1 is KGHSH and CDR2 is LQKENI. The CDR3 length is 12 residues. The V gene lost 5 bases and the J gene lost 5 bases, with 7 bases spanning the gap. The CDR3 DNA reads TGTGCCAGCTCATCAACCGATCAGCCCCAGCATTTT. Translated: CASSSTDQPQHF.

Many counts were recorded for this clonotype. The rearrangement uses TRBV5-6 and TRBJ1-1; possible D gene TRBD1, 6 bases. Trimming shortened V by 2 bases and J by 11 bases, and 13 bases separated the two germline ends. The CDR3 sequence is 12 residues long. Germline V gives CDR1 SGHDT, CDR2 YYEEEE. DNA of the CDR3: TGTGCCAGCAGCTTCCTCAGGGGTGGTGCTTTCTTT. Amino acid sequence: CASSFLRGGAFF.

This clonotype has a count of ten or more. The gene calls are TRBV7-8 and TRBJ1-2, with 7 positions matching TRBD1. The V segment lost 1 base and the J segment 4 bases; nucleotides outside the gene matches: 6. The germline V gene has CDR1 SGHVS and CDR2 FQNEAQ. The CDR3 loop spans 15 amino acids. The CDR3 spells CASSLEQGTAYGYTF. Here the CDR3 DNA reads TGTGCCAGCAGCTTAGAACAGGGGACAGCCTATGGCTACACCTTC.

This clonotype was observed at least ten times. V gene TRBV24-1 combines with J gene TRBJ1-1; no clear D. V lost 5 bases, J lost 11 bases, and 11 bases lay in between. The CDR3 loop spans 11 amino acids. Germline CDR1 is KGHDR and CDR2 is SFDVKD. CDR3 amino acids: CATSGYGKAFF. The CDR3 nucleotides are TGTGCCACCAGTGGATACGGAAAGGCTTTCTTT.

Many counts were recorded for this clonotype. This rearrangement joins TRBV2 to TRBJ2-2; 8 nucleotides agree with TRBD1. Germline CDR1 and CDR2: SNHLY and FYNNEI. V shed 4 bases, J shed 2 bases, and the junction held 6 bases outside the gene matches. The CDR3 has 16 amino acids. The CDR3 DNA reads TGTGCCAGCAGTGGACAGGGGACGGGAAACACCGGGGAGCTGTTTTTT. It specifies CASSGQGTGNTGELFF.

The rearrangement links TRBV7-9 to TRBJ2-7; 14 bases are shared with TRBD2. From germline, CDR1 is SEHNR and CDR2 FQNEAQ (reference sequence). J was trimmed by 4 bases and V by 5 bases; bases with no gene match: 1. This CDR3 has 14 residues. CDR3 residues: CASSGTSGSYEQYF. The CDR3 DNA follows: TGTGCCAGCAGCGGGACTAGCGGGAGTTACGAGCAGTACTTC.

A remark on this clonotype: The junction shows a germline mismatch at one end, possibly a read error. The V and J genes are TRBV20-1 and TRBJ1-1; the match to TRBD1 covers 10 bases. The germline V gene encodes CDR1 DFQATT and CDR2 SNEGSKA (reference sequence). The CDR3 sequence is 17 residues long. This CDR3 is CCAKTGGTGVDNTEAFF. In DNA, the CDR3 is TGCTGTGCAAAAACAGGGGGGACAGGGGTCGATAACACTGAAGCTTTCTTT.

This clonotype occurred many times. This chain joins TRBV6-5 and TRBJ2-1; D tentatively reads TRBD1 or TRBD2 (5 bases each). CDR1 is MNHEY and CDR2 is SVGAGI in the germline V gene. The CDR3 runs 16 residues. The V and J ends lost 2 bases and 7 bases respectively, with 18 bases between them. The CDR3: CASSYAGQGAGNEQFF. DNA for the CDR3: TGTGCCAGCAGTTACGCTGGGCAGGGAGCTGGAAATGAGCAGTTCTTC.

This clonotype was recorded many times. CDR3 DNA: TGTGCCAGCAGCCGCACCGGGACAGGGGTAGAGACCCAGTACTTC. Translated: CASSRTGTGVETQYF. This chain joins TRBV5-5 and TRBJ2-5, with 10 bases identical to TRBD1. The germline V gene encodes CDR1 SGHKS and CDR2 YYEKEE (reference sequence). CDR3 length: 15 amino acids. V trimming: 4 bases; J trimming: 4 bases; junction bases outside the gene matches: 7.